The 5 T cell receptor beta chains below all came from one sample that was sequenced in a study of OX40 agonist ivuxolimab in advanced cancers. Clones were read by immunoSEQ multiplex PCR, and TCRdb kept only the in-frame ones, dropping some. The sample includes some 75,000 clones, about 87% of them seen just once. Source: CD4+ or CD8+ T cells sorted from blood, taken in a trial of the OX40 agonist ivuxolimab. The receptor set was obtained from an adult with an advanced solid tumor such as melanoma, head and neck, liver or kidney cancer.

The rearrangement joins TRBV19 to TRBJ1-5; D gene uncertain. CDR3 length: 15 amino acids. Germline V gene lookup returns CDR1 LNHDA and CDR2 SQIVND (reference sequence). The V gene lost 4 bases and the J gene lost 5 bases, with 15 bases spanning the gap. This CDR3 reads CASSNSGGRYQPQHF. Here the CDR3 DNA reads TGTGCCAGTAGTAATTCGGGCGGCCGTTATCAGCCCCAGCATTTT.

J is TRBJ1-1 and V is TRBV28; TRBD1 matches 8 bases. Germline CDR1 and CDR2: MDHEN and SYDVKM. The CDR3 extends over 13 amino acids. With 7 bases clipped from V and 10 bases from J, the junction kept 11 bases outside the gene matches. The CDR3 sequence: CASTGTGPRVAFF. The CDR3 nucleotides are TGTGCCAGCACCGGGACAGGCCCCCGGGTAGCTTTCTTT.

The chain couples TRBV28 to TRBJ1-1; a weak D match, TRBD1 (6 bases). In germline, CDR1 is MDHEN, CDR2 SYDVKM. CDR3 length equals 14 residues. Trimming cost V 5 bases and J 6 bases, with 16 bases left between them. This CDR3 is CASSPRTEPPEAFF. The DNA for the CDR3 is TGTGCCAGCAGTCCCCGGACAGAGCCCCCTGAAGCTTTCTTT.

Remarks on this clone: Other DNA sequences in this sample translate to the same CDR3. The CDR3 DNA is TGTGCCAGTAGCCCACCGGACGTGCGGGGCAATCAGCCCCAGCATTTT. Translating gives CASSPPDVRGNQPQHF. The chain carries TRBV7-9 and TRBJ1-5; D is unclear. Germline V gives CDR1 SEHNR, CDR2 FQNEAQ (reference sequence). Trimming removed 9 bases at V and 2 bases at J, with 20 bases between. The CDR3 runs 16 residues.

In this sample, this clone turned up once. This chain joins TRBV7-9 and TRBJ1-1; possibly TRBD1 for D (5 bases). V was trimmed by 6 bases and J by 3 bases, leaving 11 bases between them. This CDR3 spans 13 amino acids. Germline V gene lookup returns CDR1 SEHNR and CDR2 FQNEAQ (reference sequence). CDR3 in amino acids: CASSKEGDTEAFF. The DNA for the CDR3 is TGTGCCAGCAGTAAGGAAGGGGACACTGAAGCTTTCTTT.